Each of the 24 T cell receptor beta chains below was sequenced from the same sample in a study of CD4 T cells in relation to SARS-CoV-2 and coronaviruses (dated by TCRdb to the early 2020s). These receptors' targets are unknown. The receptor library was made with the immunoSEQ multiplex PCR assay. The source is immuneACCESS, and TCRdb retained only in-frame sequences with V and J called. Part of the clones is not carried over; for the studies checked, unresolved V genes explain less than half of this, and the remainder is unexplained. Counted in this sample were about 43,000 clones; roughly 87% of them appeared once. The leading ten clones occupy 1.4% of the sample. Sequenced material: naive CD4+ T cells from PBMCs, cultured in vitro. The sample's cell subset or site, from its label and the paper: naive CD4+ T cells isolated by negative enrichment. These receptors were obtained from an adult with COVID-19.

This chain joins TRBV16 and TRBJ1-5; possible D gene TRBD1, 5 bases. The V gene lost 1 base and the J gene lost 0 bases, with 7 bases spanning the gap. From germline, CDR1 is KGHSY and CDR2 FQNENV. The CDR3 runs 15 residues. CDR3 bases: TGTGCCAGCAGCCAATGGGGGGATAGCAATCAGCCCCAGCATTTT. Translating gives CASSQWGDSNQPQHF.

This clone appeared once. This chain joins TRBV6-1 and TRBJ2-2; D remains unclear. CDR3 length: 15 residues. V was trimmed by 3 bases and J by 7 bases, leaving 15 bases between them. Germline V gene lookup returns CDR1 MNHNS and CDR2 SASEGT. In DNA form, the CDR3 reads TGTGCCAGCAGTGAGGTGCTAGTGATCAGCGGGGAGCTGTTTTTT. This gives the protein CASSEVLVISGELFF.

The genes are TRBV10-1 and TRBJ2-1; D is perhaps TRBD1 (5 bases). Trimming shortened V by 3 bases and J by 2 bases, and 8 bases separated the two germline ends. The CDR3 contains 14 residues. Looked up from germline, CDR1 is WNHNN and CDR2 is SYGVQD (reference sequence). CDR3 sequence reads: CASSERQTYNEQFF. Here the CDR3 DNA reads TGCGCCAGCAGTGAACGACAGACCTACAATGAGCAGTTCTTC.

The chain employs TRBV30 and TRBJ2-7, with 10 positions matching TRBD2. CDR3 length equals 16 residues. Germline trimming cut 2 bases from V and 2 bases from J; bases unmatched to any gene: 9. Germline assignment: CDR1 GTSNPN and CDR2 SVGIG (reference sequence). The CDR3 nucleotides are TGTGCCTGGAGTCCTCCTTGGACTAGCGGCGCCTACGAGCAGTACTTC. This translates into CAWSPPWTSGAYEQYF. Complete variable domain (other parts from reference TRBV30 and TRBJ2-7): SQTIHQWPATLVQPVGSPLSLECTVEGTSNPNLYWYRQAAGRGLQLLFYSVGIGQISSEVPQNLSASRPQDRQFILSSKKLLLSDSGFYLCAWSPPWTSGAYEQYFGPGTRLTVT.

V and J are TRBV28 and TRBJ2-5; 8 bases are a match to TRBD2. Germline CDR1 and CDR2: MDHEN and SYDVKM. The CDR3 is made up of 16 amino acids. The V segment lost 7 bases and the J segment 3 bases; nucleotides outside the gene matches: 13. The CDR3 loop reads CASTPRRGGREETQYF. The CDR3 coding sequence is TGTGCCAGCACCCCCAGACGCGGGGGGCGAGAAGAGACCCAGTACTTC.

The gene calls are TRBV11-2 and TRBJ2-1; TRBD2 might be the D (6 bases). CDR1 and CDR2 (germline): SGHAT, FQNNGV. V was cut by 6 bases and J by 10 bases, with 19 bases left in between. The CDR3 has 14 residues. CDR3 sequence: CASRSRGSGEEQFF. In DNA, the CDR3 is TGTGCCAGCAGAAGCCGGGGGAGTGGTGAGGAGCAGTTCTTC.

This clone was counted once. The gene calls are TRBV7-8 and TRBJ2-7, with 7 nucleotides matching TRBD1. Germline trimming cut 5 bases from V and 2 bases from J; bases unmatched to any gene: 9. Looked up from germline, CDR1 is SGHVS and CDR2 is FQNEAQ. This CDR3 contains 15 residues. The CDR3 region is CASSAQGDLTYEQYF. CDR3 DNA sequence: TGTGCCAGCAGCGCCCAGGGGGATCTCACCTACGAGCAGTACTTC.

The table lists this clone with a few counts. The chain has TRBV7-3 and TRBJ2-2; no clear D gene. Per the germline V gene, CDR1 is SGHTA and CDR2 is FQGTGA. The CDR3 extends over 13 amino acids. The germline V and J ends were trimmed by 1 base and 6 bases, with 6 bases remaining between them. Here the CDR3 DNA reads TGTGCCAGCAGCTTAAGAGGTTCCGGGGAGCTGTTTTTT. It encodes CASSLRGSGELFF.

The chain carries TRBV18 and TRBJ1-2; no clear D gene. Trimming shortened V by 1 base and J by 8 bases, and 17 bases separated the two germline ends. CDR1 is KGHSH, CDR2 LQKENI, per germline. The CDR3 extends over 15 amino acids. The CDR3 DNA sequence: TGTGCCAGCTCACCACGCAGTGCTTCGATTGGAGGCTACACCTTC. Protein product: CASSPRSASIGGYTF.

This chain joins TRBV28 and TRBJ2-7; possible D gene TRBD1, 6 bases. The germline V gene has CDR1 MDHEN and CDR2 SYDVKM. CDR3 length: 15 amino acids. Trimming removed 4 bases from V and 0 bases from J, with 13 bases in between. CDR3 amino acids: CASSSVQGGSYEQYF. DNA for the CDR3: TGTGCCAGCAGTTCGGTCCAAGGGGGCTCCTACGAGCAGTACTTC.

The chain employs TRBV2 and TRBJ2-7; D perhaps matches TRBD1 (6 bases). Deletions cut 8 bases from V and 4 bases from J, with 15 bases between. The CDR3 is 13 residues long. Germline values: CDR1 SNHLY, CDR2 FYNNEI. The CDR3 bases are TGTGCCAGCCTCCAGGACAGTTCTTACGAGCAGTACTTC. Protein product: CASLQDSSYEQYF. The whole variable domain, filled in from reference TRBV2 and TRBJ2-7, reads EPEVTQTPSHQVTQMGQEVILRCVPISNHLYFYWYRQILGQKVEFLVSFYNNEISEKSEIFDDQFSVERPDGSNFTLKIRSTKLEDSAMYFCASLQDSSYEQYFGPGTRLTVT.

Only one count was recorded for this clone. V usage is TRBV6-2 or TRBV6-3 and J usage is TRBJ2-3; possible D gene TRBD1, 6 bases. The germline CDR1 and CDR2 sequences are MNHEY and SVGEGT. The CDR3 has 16 residues. V gave up 5 bases and J gave up 1 base, with 16 bases separating them. In nucleotides, the CDR3 is TGTGCCAGCAGTCGCCCCGTGGGACAAGGCACAGATACGCAGTATTTT. Its protein is CASSRPVGQGTDTQYF.

The rearrangement uses TRBV28 and TRBJ2-1; 12 nucleotides agree with TRBD2. The germline gives CDR1 MDHEN, CDR2 SYDVKM. This CDR3 has 15 amino acids. The junction had 6 bases not matched to a gene; V was cut back by 8 bases and J by 4 bases. In DNA form, the CDR3 reads TGTGCCAGCGGGCGGACTAGCGGGATATACAATGAGCAGTTCTTC. Its translation is CASGRTSGIYNEQFF. The whole variable domain, remainder taken from reference TRBV28 and TRBJ2-1, is DVKVTQSSRYLVKRTGEKVFLECVQDMDHENMFWYRQDPGLGLRLIYFSYDVKMKEKGDIPEGYSVSREKKERFSLILESASTNQTSMYLCASGRTSGIYNEQFFGPGTRLTVL.

This clone was counted only a few times. The CDR3 nucleotides are TGTGCCAGCTCATCAGGGACGGGCAACTATGGCTACACCTTC. Its protein product is CASSSGTGNYGYTF. The chain carries TRBV18 and TRBJ1-2; D possibly corresponds to TRBD1 (5 bases). The CDR3 is 14 residues long. CDR1 KGHSH and CDR2 LQKENI come from the germline V gene. Trimming removed 5 bases at V and 2 bases at J, with 12 bases between.

The chain uses TRBV19 and TRBJ1-1, with 11 bases fitting TRBD1. Germline V gene sequence: CDR1 LNHDA, CDR2 SQIVND (reference sequence). There are 18 residues in the CDR3. Trimming cost V 5 bases and J 5 bases; bases outside gene matches: 16. This CDR3 reads CASSLIPGTGGEGTEAFF. The CDR3 DNA reads TGTGCCAGTAGTCTAATCCCCGGGACAGGGGGAGAGGGAACTGAAGCTTTCTTT.

This chain connects TRBV30 to TRBJ1-4; D is unclear. Trimming shortened V by 2 bases and J by 5 bases, and 9 bases separated the two germline ends. Germline V gene data show CDR1 as GTSNPN and CDR2 as SVGIG (reference sequence). This CDR3 has 13 residues. CDR3 loop: CAWSTRFNEKLFF. DNA of the CDR3: TGTGCCTGGAGTACCAGATTCAATGAAAAACTGTTTTTT.

The chain recombines TRBV5-4 with TRBJ2-2, with TRBD2 matching over 7 bases. Per the germline V gene, CDR1 is SGHNT and CDR2 is YYREEE (reference sequence). This CDR3 region has 15 residues. J lost 6 bases, V lost 1 base, and 6 bases had no gene match. CDR3 sequence (DNA): TGTGCCAGCAGCTTGAAGGTGACTAGCCCCGGGGAGCTGTTTTTT. Amino acids: CASSLKVTSPGELFF.

The V gene is TRBV6-5, the J gene TRBJ2-1; 9 positions agree with TRBD1. Trimming cost V 6 bases and J 6 bases; bases outside gene matches: 9. The CDR3 is 15 residues long. Looked up from germline, CDR1 is MNHEY and CDR2 is SVGAGI. Here the CDR3 reads CASRPPGQGINEQFF. The DNA of the CDR3 is TGTGCCAGCAGACCACCGGGACAGGGTATCAATGAGCAGTTCTTC.

This rearrangement joins TRBV14 to TRBJ2-1, with 9 nucleotides matching TRBD2. In germline, CDR1 is SGHDN, CDR2 FVKESK. This CDR3 comprises 17 residues. Losses at the gene ends were 1 base for V and 8 bases for J; bases not matched to a gene: 12. Here the CDR3 reads CASSQVRGLAGLDEQFF. CDR3 nucleotides: TGTGCCAGCAGCCAAGTTAGAGGGCTAGCGGGATTAGATGAGCAGTTCTTC.

The rearrangement joins TRBV24-1 to TRBJ2-1; 13 positions agree with TRBD2. Germline loops: CDR1 KGHDR, CDR2 SFDVKD. CDR3 size: 19 residues. J was trimmed by 1 base and V by 3 bases; bases with no gene match: 8. CDR3 in DNA: TGTGCCACCAGTGATCGAACTAGCGGGAGGGCCGGATCCTACAATGAGCAGTTCTTC. It is translated as CATSDRTSGRAGSYNEQFF.

The gene calls are TRBV2 and TRBJ2-5; D perhaps matches TRBD1 (6 bases). CDR1 and CDR2 (germline): SNHLY, FYNNEI. Trimming stripped 4 bases from V and 0 bases from J, with 15 bases between. The CDR3 totals 16 residues. CDR3 sequence (DNA): TGTGCCAGCAGTGTACGGGACACGGGATACCAAGAGACCCAGTACTTC. This translates into CASSVRDTGYQETQYF.

The rearrangement joins TRBV18 to TRBJ1-2; D may be TRBD1 (5 bases). The CDR3 length is 16 residues. V lost 2 bases to trimming and J lost 5 bases, with 18 bases between them. Germline CDR1 is KGHSH and CDR2 is LQKENI. The CDR3 sequence is CASSPSTSGTGYGYTF. Here the CDR3 DNA reads TGTGCCAGCTCACCATCAACTTCCGGGACTGGTTATGGCTACACCTTC.

This sequence joins TRBV28 and TRBJ1-2; D is ambiguous. The length of the CDR3 is 15 residues. Germline V lookup: CDR1 MDHEN, CDR2 SYDVKM. V was cut by 6 bases and J by 0 bases, with 14 bases left in between. CDR3 amino acids: CASRRTDVTNYGYTF. The CDR3 DNA reads TGTGCCAGCAGGCGAACAGACGTTACTAACTATGGCTACACCTTC.

The chain joins TRBV19 to TRBJ1-2; 9 nucleotides line up with TRBD1. V lost 3 bases and J lost 2; bases outside the gene matches: 4. This CDR3 region has 15 residues. Germline V gene sequence: CDR1 LNHDA, CDR2 SQIVND (reference sequence). In DNA form, the CDR3 reads TGTGCCAGTAGTATTTTGGGACAGGGAAACTATGGCTACACCTTC. As protein: CASSILGQGNYGYTF.